A selection of T cell receptor beta chains follows, all from one sample in a study of identical twins. TCRdb used MiXCR to reprocess the 5' RACE reads, holding one entry per CDR3 protein. Of about 340,000 distinct CDR3 sequences detected, approximately 8.8% appear once; the ten largest clones hold roughly 8.9%. Sequencing input: naive T cells sorted from blood. The receptors derive from a woman between 45 and 65 years old in good health. Both conserved end residues are trimmed from each CDR3.

j_gene,v_gene,CDR3aa
TRBJ1-2,TRBV7-8,ASSLNGHGYT
TRBJ2-3,TRBV15,ATTPRLISTDTQY
TRBJ2-5,TRBV4-1,ASSRREGLETQY
TRBJ2-7,TRBV10-3,AISETDYEQY
TRBJ2-3,TRBV4-1,ASSQGAGLEGTDTQY
TRBJ1-6,TRBV4-1,ASSPLTGVNSPLH
TRBJ1-4,TRBV5-6,ASSFDRQIHEKLF
TRBJ1-5,TRBV20-1,SARVGISNQPQH
TRBJ2-7,TRBV7-8,ASSPTGHRGSYEQY
TRBJ2-7,TRBV25-1,ASSEYPGQGYEQY
TRBJ1-2,TRBV15,ATSRGSEGLANYGYT
TRBJ1-2,TRBV20-1,SARPGTTSYGYT
TRBJ2-1,TRBV20-1,SARALVGGSYNEQF
TRBJ1-1,TRBV18,ASSPFNAEAF
TRBJ1-5,TRBV4-1,ASSQLGRPRRLNQPQH
TRBJ2-5,TRBV14,ASSELAGVAETQY
TRBJ2-5,TRBV24-1,ATSDPGTGQETQY
TRBJ1-1,TRBV9,ASSVATDGLNTEAF
TRBJ2-1,TRBV2,ASSEADTSGAEQF
TRBJ2-1,TRBV6-6,ASSTPSGRALNEQF
TRBJ2-7,TRBV2,ASGRLATYEQY
TRBJ2-1,TRBV29-1,SARRNALDGEQF
TRBJ2-7,TRBV29-1,SDTPTGLATYEQY
TRBJ2-5,TRBV5-1,ASSSGQGVETQY
TRBJ2-2,TRBV24-1,ATSDLEVGELF
TRBJ2-7,TRBV4-1,ASRSQGLPSYEQY
TRBJ2-1,TRBV12-3/TRBV12-4,ASSMQTSGGYNEQF
TRBJ2-4,TRBV5-1,ASSLPGLAGDRNIQY
TRBJ2-3,TRBV4-1,ASSQTRSGASGRGVDTQY
TRBJ1-1,TRBV12-3/TRBV12-4,ASSFGVAGVAF
TRBJ2-1,TRBV5-1,ASSLVLSGSMGNEQF
TRBJ1-6,TRBV29-1,SVRGARGDSPLH
TRBJ2-1,TRBV6-5,ASSYSAGLASYNEQF
TRBJ2-1,TRBV6-5,ASSYGEEQF
TRBJ2-3,TRBV12-3/TRBV12-4,ASSLQGARTDTQY
TRBJ2-2,TRBV29-1,SVEDWSGSDTGELF
TRBJ1-1,TRBV9,ASSVVPEGGGAF
TRBJ1-1,TRBV5-1,ASSLVHRGNTEAF
TRBJ2-2,TRBV24-1,ATSQTGTVNGELF
TRBJ1-4,TRBV7-9,ASTGGDINEKLF
TRBJ2-2,TRBV12-3/TRBV12-4,ASSYTRNTGELF
TRBJ1-5,TRBV27,ASRGLGNQPQH